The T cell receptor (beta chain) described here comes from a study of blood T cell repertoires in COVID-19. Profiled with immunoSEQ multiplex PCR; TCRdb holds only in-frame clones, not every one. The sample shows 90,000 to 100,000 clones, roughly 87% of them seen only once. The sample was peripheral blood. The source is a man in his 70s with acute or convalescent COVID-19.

CDR3 loop: CASSEGVGGAGELFF. CDR3 DNA: TGTGCCAGCAGTGAAGGAGTAGGGGGAGCCGGGGAGCTGTTTTTT. This sequence joins TRBV6-1 and TRBJ2-2; D is perhaps TRBD1 (6 bases). This CDR3 spans 15 amino acids. With 1 base removed from V and 6 bases from J, the gap between germline ends came to 12 bases. From germline, CDR1 is MNHNS and CDR2 SASEGT.